This TCR beta chain derives from a study of T cells in Graves' hyperthyroidism and ophthalmopathy. Amplification yielded TCR beta CDR3 regions, with RNA transcripts as the source. The TCR CDR3 first-round RT-PCR relied on the HTBI primer set. MiXCR was run by TCRdb on the multiplex PCR reads, yielding one entry per CDR3 protein. Among around 340,000 distinct CDR3 sequences, over 15% were seen once, and the ten largest hold approximately 54%. This CDR3 is built from 16 residues. Germline CDR1 reads SGHVS; CDR2 reads FQNEAQ. V trimming: 1 base; J trimming: 0 bases; junction bases outside the gene matches: 3. Isolation of PBMCs was performed on 9.5 to 10 ml fresh peripheral blood. Turning to this clonotype: A single base separates this from a much larger clone, so it may be a read error.

The sequencing input was blood. The chain is built from TRBV7-8 and TRBJ2-1; the match to TRBD2 covers 7 bases. The TCR comes from a woman aged 50 to 65 with Graves' hyperthyroidism. CDR3 bases: TGTGCCAGCAGCTTAGAGGCGGGAGTCTCCTACAATGAGCAGTTCTTC. Its protein is CASSLEAGVSYNEQFF.